A selection of T cell receptor beta chains follows, all from one sample in a study of control samples from healthy donors and cancer patients. Using immunoSEQ multiplex PCR, the repertoire was profiled, and TCRdb retains in-frame clones only, with some absent. The sample has roughly 90,000 clones, 82% seen once. Input material: blood. The source of these receptors is a woman in her fifties or sixties in good health. Each CDR3 is given with its conserved first and last residue. A D gene is named only where the DNA matches it firmly. Expanded clones get a size class; other rows say once, few or many, or leave the size out.

d_call	j_call	v_call	clone_size	cdr3_nt	cdr3_aa
TRBD2	TRBJ2-7	TRBV6-5	.	TGTGCCAGCAGTTACGGGACGACTAGCGGGGTCGCCGAGCAGTACTTC	CASSYGTTSGVAEQYF
.	TRBJ2-6	TRBV28	.	TGTGCCAGCGGTCCAGCGGGCCTAAGCTCTGGGGCCAACGTCCTGACTTTC	CASGPAGLSSGANVLTF
TRBD2	TRBJ2-7	TRBV10-3	.	TGTGCCATCAGCGGGACTACCGATTACGAGCAGTACTTC	CAISGTTDYEQYF
TRBD2	TRBJ2-1	TRBV10-3	.	TGTGCCATCAGTGACCCGACTAGCGGGGGGGACAATGAGCAGTTCTTC	CAISDPTSGGDNEQFF
.	TRBJ1-2	TRBV2	.	TGTGCCAGCGACAGGAAATCGGCAGGGAACTATGGCTACACCTTC	CASDRKSAGNYGYTF
.	TRBJ1-1	TRBV27	.	TGTGCCAGCAGTAGTGCAATGAACACTGAAGCTTTCTTT	CASSSAMNTEAFF
.	TRBJ1-2	TRBV7-8	.	TGTGCCAGCAGCTCCGGGGCTCTCTATGGCTACACCTTC	CASSSGALYGYTF
.	TRBJ2-7	TRBV11-1	.	TGTGCCAGCAGCTTATCCCATACCGACGAGCAGTACTTC	CASSLSHTDEQYF
.	TRBJ2-5	TRBV19	.	TGTGCCAGTAGTGCGGACGGTAGGGAGACCCAGTACTTC	CASSADGRETQYF
.	TRBJ2-7	TRBV5-5	.	TGTGCCAGCAGCTTTGGGTACGAGCAGTACTTC	CASSFGYEQYF
.	TRBJ1-4	TRBV10-1	.	TGCGCCAGCATCCTCAGCAGGGTAAGGAATGAAAAACTGTTTTTT	CASILSRVRNEKLFF
.	TRBJ1-2	TRBV18	once	TGTGCCAGCTCACCAGGGGGAAATAACTATGGCTACACCTTC	CASSPGGNNYGYTF
TRBD1	TRBJ1-2	TRBV28	.	TGTGCCAGCAGTCGGCCGGGACAGGGGGTATATGGCTACACCTTC	CASSRPGQGVYGYTF
.	TRBJ2-3	TRBV4-2	.	TGTGCCAGCAGCCAAGATTGGGGTAGCACAGATACGCAGTATTTT	CASSQDWGSTDTQYF
.	TRBJ2-5	TRBV12-5	once	TGTGCTAGTGGTTTGATAGAGACCCAGTACTTC	CASGLIETQYF
.	TRBJ1-2	TRBV7-8	.	TGTGCCAGCAGCGAAGCCCAGGGAGGCTATGGCTACACCTTC	CASSEAQGGYGYTF
.	TRBJ2-2	TRBV7-9	.	TGTGCCAGCAGCTTACAGGGGACCGGGGAGCTGTTTTTT	CASSLQGTGELFF
TRBD1	TRBJ1-2	TRBV7-9	.	TGTGCCAGCAGCCCAGGGGCGCGGGACAGGGGAGGCGGCTACACCTTC	CASSPGARDRGGGYTF
.	TRBJ2-7	TRBV7-9	.	TGTGCCAGCAGCTTAGTAACGGCACCCTACGAGCAGTACTTC	CASSLVTAPYEQYF
.	TRBJ2-1	TRBV5-1	.	TGCGCCAGCAGCATACAGGGTCGGGGTTACAATGAGCAGTTCTTC	CASSIQGRGYNEQFF
.	TRBJ1-1	TRBV24-1	.	TGTGCCACCAGTGATTTGGACACTCCAAGGGGAGCTTTCTTT	CATSDLDTPRGAFF
.	TRBJ2-1	TRBV3-1/TRBV3-2	.	TGTGCCAGCAGCTCGGAACTAGCCGACAATGAGCAGTTCTTC	CASSSELADNEQFF
TRBD1	TRBJ1-1	TRBV6-5	.	TGTGCCAGCAGTTACCCTGGACAGGGGGCGTGGAACGCTTTCTTT	CASSYPGQGAWNAFF
TRBD2	TRBJ2-7	TRBV27	.	TGTGCCAGCATCCCCAGCGGGGGGGCAATCGAGCAGTACTTC	CASIPSGGAIEQYF
.	TRBJ1-2	TRBV20-1	.	TGCAGTGTCCTCCCGACGCGTCACTACACCTTC	CSVLPTRHYTF
.	TRBJ1-6	TRBV5-1	.	TGCGCCAGCAGCTTGGCGGGGGTCGGTAATTCACCCCTCCACTTT	CASSLAGVGNSPLHF
.	TRBJ1-2	TRBV5-5	.	TGTGCCAGCAGACAGGACGGACTCTATGGCTACACCTTC	CASRQDGLYGYTF
.	TRBJ2-5	TRBV2	.	TGTGCCAGCAGTGAGAGGGGGTGGGAGACCCAGTACTTC	CASSERGWETQYF
.	TRBJ2-7	TRBV4-3	.	TGCGCCAGCAGCCAAGATGCGGGCTACGAGCAGTACTTC	CASSQDAGYEQYF
TRBD1	TRBJ2-1	TRBV20-1	.	TGCAGTGCTAGTCCGACAGGGACCTACAATGAGCAGTTCTTC	CSASPTGTYNEQFF
TRBD1	TRBJ1-5	TRBV19	.	TGTGCCAGTAGTACGACAGGGGGATGGGAGCCCCAGCATTTT	CASSTTGGWEPQHF
.	TRBJ2-7	TRBV4-1	.	TGCGCCAGCAGCCAAGAGAGACGGGGAAGGAGCTCCTACGAGCAGTACTTC	CASSQERRGRSSYEQYF
.	TRBJ1-1	TRBV3-1/TRBV3-2	many	TGTGCCAGCAGCCAAGTAACAGGCTACACTGAAGCTTTCTTT	CASSQVTGYTEAFF
TRBD2	TRBJ2-7	TRBV6-5	.	TGTGCCAGCAGCTCGGGACTAGCTTCCTACGAGCAGTACTTC	CASSSGLASYEQYF
.	TRBJ2-3	TRBV7-6	.	TGTGCCAGTTCTCTAAAAAAAGATACGCAGTATTTT	CASSLKKDTQYF
.	TRBJ1-1	TRBV4-1	.	TGCGCCAGCAGCCCACAATATATCAGGACAGTGCCTGAAGCTTTCTTT	CASSPQYIRTVPEAFF
.	TRBJ1-1	TRBV5-1	.	TGCGCCAGCAGCTGGGGACCCCTTTCCAGCACTGAAGCTTTCTTT	CASSWGPLSSTEAFF
TRBD2	TRBJ2-7	TRBV4-1	.	TGCGCCAGCAGCCAAGAAGGGTCGGGACTAGGCTACGAGCAGTACTTC	CASSQEGSGLGYEQYF
.	TRBJ2-1	TRBV3-1/TRBV3-2	.	TGTGCCAGCAGCCAAGAGGGGCTTAAAGGGGGAGAGTTCTTC	CASSQEGLKGGEFF
.	TRBJ2-2	TRBV6-5	.	TGTGCCAGCAGCCCCTCACGCACCGGGGAGCTGTTTTTT	CASSPSRTGELFF
.	TRBJ1-5	TRBV7-2	.	TGTGCCAGCAGCTTAGAGAGGTTTCGGCAGCCCCAGCATTTT	CASSLERFRQPQHF
TRBD1	TRBJ2-5	TRBV5-1	.	TGCGCCAGCAGCCATGGACAGGGGATGGAGACCCAGTACTTC	CASSHGQGMETQYF
.	TRBJ1-2	TRBV5-1	once	TGCGCCAGCAGCGTCGGATCAGGGAATTTCGGCTACACCTTC	CASSVGSGNFGYTF
TRBD2	TRBJ2-7	TRBV4-1	.	TGCGCCAGCAGCCAACCGGGACTAGCGACGAACGAGCAGTACTTC	CASSQPGLATNEQYF
TRBD1	TRBJ1-1	TRBV19	.	TGTGCCAGCCAAGGGGACAGCTTTAAGAACACTGAAGCTTTCTTT	CASQGDSFKNTEAFF
.	TRBJ2-7	TRBV11-2	once	TGTGCCAGCAGCTTAGATGTGAGAGACGGCTCCTACGAGCAGTACTTC	CASSLDVRDGSYEQYF
.	TRBJ1-1	TRBV11-3	.	TGTGCCAGCAGCTTCGACAGAGCAAGTGAAGCTTTCTTT	CASSFDRASEAFF
.	TRBJ1-2	TRBV6-5	.	TGTGCCAGCAGCGGCAGTCTCTATAGCTATGGCTACACCTTC	CASSGSLYSYGYTF
.	TRBJ2-2	TRBV7-2	.	TGTGCCAGCAGCTTCTACACCGGGGAGCTGTTTTTT	CASSFYTGELFF
.	TRBJ2-3	TRBV9	once	TGTGCCAGCAGCGTAGGGGTGACTGGAATAACAGATACGCAGTATTTT	CASSVGVTGITDTQYF
.	TRBJ2-2	TRBV5-1	.	TGCGCCAGCAGCGTCACCGGGGAGCTGTTTTTT	CASSVTGELFF